These T cell receptor beta chains were read from a single sample in a study of blood T cell repertoires in COVID-19. Generated by immunoSEQ multiplex PCR, the TCRdb table keeps only in-frame clones and is missing some. This sample has 90,000 to 100,000 clones, with 81% found just once. What was sequenced was peripheral blood. The source is an elderly woman with acute or convalescent COVID-19. The CDR3 runs from the conserved cysteine through the conserved F or W. Fields, in order: D gene, V gene, clone size, J gene, CDR3 DNA, CDR3 protein. D genes are given only for firm matches. Rows may omit the clone size; those that give it use once, few, many or a size class.

D: TRBD1; V: TRBV3-1/TRBV3-2; size: -; J: TRBJ1-2; DNA: TGTGCCAGCAGCCGTGCAAGGACAGGCAGTGGCTACACCTTC; CDR3: CASSRARTGSGYTF
D: -; V: TRBV30; size: -; J: TRBJ1-3; DNA: TGTGCCTGGACCCGCGGCAGGGGCGCTGGAAACACCATATATTTT; CDR3: CAWTRGRGAGNTIYF
D: TRBD1; V: TRBV27; size: -; J: TRBJ1-5; DNA: TGTGCCAGCAGTTTATCCCGAGGGACAGGAAGCAATCAGCCCCAGCATTTT; CDR3: CASSLSRGTGSNQPQHF
D: -; V: TRBV28; size: -; J: TRBJ1-2; DNA: TGTGCCAGCAGTTTGACAAACGACTATGGCTACACCTTC; CDR3: CASSLTNDYGYTF
D: -; V: TRBV6-1; size: -; J: TRBJ1-4; DNA: TGTGCCAGCAGTGACCCCGGGGCCCCCAGCGGGGAGGGTGAAAAACTGTTTTTT; CDR3: CASSDPGAPSGEGEKLFF
D: TRBD2; V: TRBV19; size: -; J: TRBJ2-3; DNA: TGTGCCAGTAGTATACCCCGAGGGGTAGCGGGGGGTCGAGATACGCAGTATTTT; CDR3: CASSIPRGVAGGRDTQYF
D: -; V: TRBV2; size: once; J: TRBJ2-1; DNA: TGTGCCAGCAGTGAAGACCTGGGCAGAACGGCCTACAATGAGCAGTTCTTC; CDR3: CASSEDLGRTAYNEQFF
D: -; V: TRBV2; size: -; J: TRBJ1-1; DNA: TGTGCCAGCAGGGGAGGCACTGAAGCTTTCTTT; CDR3: CASRGGTEAFF
D: TRBD1; V: TRBV28; size: -; J: TRBJ2-5; DNA: TGTGCCAGCAGCCATGACAGGGTTCAAGAGACCCAGTACTTC; CDR3: CASSHDRVQETQYF
D: TRBD1; V: TRBV27; size: -; J: TRBJ2-7; DNA: TGTGCCAGCAGTTTACAGGGGACAGGGTCCTACGAGCAGTACTTC; CDR3: CASSLQGTGSYEQYF
D: TRBD1; V: TRBV27; size: -; J: TRBJ2-1; DNA: TGTGCCAGCAGTTTATGGGGACAGGGGGAGTATGAGCAGTTCTTC; CDR3: CASSLWGQGEYEQFF
D: -; V: TRBV6-5; size: -; J: TRBJ1-3; DNA: TGTGCCAGCAGCCTACTCGGACGGGGTAACACCATATATTTT; CDR3: CASSLLGRGNTIYF
D: -; V: TRBV6-2/TRBV6-3; size: -; J: TRBJ1-6; DNA: TGTGCCAGCAGTTGGGCAGGGGTTTCACCCCTCCACTTT; CDR3: CASSWAGVSPLHF
D: TRBD2; V: TRBV10-2; size: few; J: TRBJ2-1; DNA: TGCGCCAGCAAGGTTCGGACTAGCGGGTACAATGAGCAGTTCTTC; CDR3: CASKVRTSGYNEQFF
D: -; V: TRBV28; size: -; J: TRBJ1-1; DNA: TGTGCCAGCAGTTTAGGGAGGAACACTGAAGCTTTCTTT; CDR3: CASSLGRNTEAFF
D: TRBD2; V: TRBV30; size: few; J: TRBJ2-7; DNA: TGTGCCTGGAGTGTAGGAGGGGAGGGTTCCTACGAGCAGTACTTC; CDR3: CAWSVGGEGSYEQYF
D: TRBD1; V: TRBV30; size: -; J: TRBJ1-2; DNA: TGTGCCTGGAGCGCAGGGGGCTGGCGGTACACCTTC; CDR3: CAWSAGGWRYTF
D: -; V: TRBV5-4; size: -; J: TRBJ1-2; DNA: TGTGCCAGCAGCTTGGCCCGGCGACCGGGTGAAGGCTACACCTTC; CDR3: CASSLARRPGEGYTF
D: -; V: TRBV2; size: -; J: TRBJ2-3; DNA: TGTGCCATCACAACCCAACGACAGAAATTCACAGATACGCAGTATTTT; CDR3: CAITTQRQKFTDTQYF
D: TRBD1; V: TRBV28; size: -; J: TRBJ1-2; DNA: TGTGCCAGCAGGTCACCGGGACAGATGAACTATGGCTACACCTTC; CDR3: CASRSPGQMNYGYTF